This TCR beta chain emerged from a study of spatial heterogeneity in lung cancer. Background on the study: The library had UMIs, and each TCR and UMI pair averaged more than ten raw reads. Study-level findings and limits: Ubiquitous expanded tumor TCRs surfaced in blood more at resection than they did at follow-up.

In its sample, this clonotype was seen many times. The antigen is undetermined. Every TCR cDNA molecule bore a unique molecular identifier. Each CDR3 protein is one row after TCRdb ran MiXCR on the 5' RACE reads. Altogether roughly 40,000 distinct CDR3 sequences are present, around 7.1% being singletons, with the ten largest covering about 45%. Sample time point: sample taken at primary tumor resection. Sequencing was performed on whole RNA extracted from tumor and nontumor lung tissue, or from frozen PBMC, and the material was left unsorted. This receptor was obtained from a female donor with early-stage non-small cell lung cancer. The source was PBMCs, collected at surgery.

This CDR3 is CSARKTGGAGEAFF. For the CDR3, the DNA is TGCAGTGCTAGAAAGACAGGGGGCGCGGGTGAAGCTTTCTTT. The genes are TRBV20-1 and TRBJ1-1, with TRBD1 identical over 10 bases. The CDR3 runs 14 residues. J gave up 7 bases and V 2 bases, and 7 bases lay outside the gene matches. CDR1 and CDR2 (germline): DFQATT, SNEGSKA (reference sequence).